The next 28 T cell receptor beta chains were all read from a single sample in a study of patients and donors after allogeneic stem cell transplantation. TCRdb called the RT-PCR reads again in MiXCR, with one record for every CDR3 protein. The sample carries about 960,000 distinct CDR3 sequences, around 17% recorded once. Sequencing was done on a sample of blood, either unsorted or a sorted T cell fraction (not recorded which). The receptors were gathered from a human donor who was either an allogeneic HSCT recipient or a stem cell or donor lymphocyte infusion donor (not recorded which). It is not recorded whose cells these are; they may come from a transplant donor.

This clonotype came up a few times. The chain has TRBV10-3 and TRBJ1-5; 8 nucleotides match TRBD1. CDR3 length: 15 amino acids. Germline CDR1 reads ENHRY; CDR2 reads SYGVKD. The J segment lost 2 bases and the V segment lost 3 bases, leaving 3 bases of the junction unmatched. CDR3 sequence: CAISDQGARNQPQHF. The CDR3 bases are TGTGCCATCAGTGATCAGGGGGCCCGCAATCAGCCCCAGCATTTT.

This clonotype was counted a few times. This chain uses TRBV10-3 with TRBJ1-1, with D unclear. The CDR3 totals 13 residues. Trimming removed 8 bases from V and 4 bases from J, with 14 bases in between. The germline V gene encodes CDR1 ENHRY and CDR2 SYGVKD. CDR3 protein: CAISPGMGTEAFF. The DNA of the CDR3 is TGTGCCATCTCCCCTGGAATGGGCACTGAAGCTTTCTTT.

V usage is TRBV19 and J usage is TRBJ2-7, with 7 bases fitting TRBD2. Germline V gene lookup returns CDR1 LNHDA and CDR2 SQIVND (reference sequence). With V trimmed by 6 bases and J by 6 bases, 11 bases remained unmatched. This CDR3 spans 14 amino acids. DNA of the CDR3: TGTGCCAGTAGCACGATGGGACTATCTCCCGAGCAGTACTTC. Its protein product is CASSTMGLSPEQYF.

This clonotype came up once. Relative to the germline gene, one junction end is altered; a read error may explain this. The CDR3, as DNA: TGTGCCGGCAGCTTGCCGGGGGCTTTGACTGAAGCTTTCTTT. Translated, it gives CAGSLPGALTEAFF. This chain uses TRBV7-9 with TRBJ1-1; D is perhaps TRBD1 (6 bases). This CDR3 has 14 amino acids. CDR1 SEHNR and CDR2 FQNEAQ come from the germline V gene (reference sequence).

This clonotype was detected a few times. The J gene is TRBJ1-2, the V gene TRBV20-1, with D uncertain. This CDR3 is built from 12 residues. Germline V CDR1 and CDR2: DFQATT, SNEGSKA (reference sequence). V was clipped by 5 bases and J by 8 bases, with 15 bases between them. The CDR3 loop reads CSASQALYGYTF. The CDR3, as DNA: TGCAGTGCTTCCCAGGCCCTATACGGCTACACCTTC.

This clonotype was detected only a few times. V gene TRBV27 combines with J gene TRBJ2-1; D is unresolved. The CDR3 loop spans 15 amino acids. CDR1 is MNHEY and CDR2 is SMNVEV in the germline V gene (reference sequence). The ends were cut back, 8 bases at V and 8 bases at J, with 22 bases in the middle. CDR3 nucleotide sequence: TGTGCCAGCGCGTCAGACTCGGGTCCGTGGGATGAGCAGTTCTTC. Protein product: CASASDSGPWDEQFF.

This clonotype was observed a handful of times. CDR3 DNA: TGCGCCAGCAGCTTGTACGGGGTAATGGCAAACATTCAGTACTTC. Encoded protein: CASSLYGVMANIQYF. The chain employs TRBV5-1 and TRBJ2-4; D is perhaps TRBD2 (5 bases). Per the germline V gene, CDR1 is SGHRS and CDR2 is YFSETQ. The V and J ends lost 1 base and 6 bases respectively, with 14 bases between them. The CDR3 spans 15 residues.

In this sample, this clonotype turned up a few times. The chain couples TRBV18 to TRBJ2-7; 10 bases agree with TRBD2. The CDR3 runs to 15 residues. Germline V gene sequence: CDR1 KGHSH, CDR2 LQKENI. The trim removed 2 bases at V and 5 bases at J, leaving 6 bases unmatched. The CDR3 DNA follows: TGTGCCAGCTCACCAGCTAGCGGGAGATATCACGAGCAGTACTTC. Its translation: CASSPASGRYHEQYF.

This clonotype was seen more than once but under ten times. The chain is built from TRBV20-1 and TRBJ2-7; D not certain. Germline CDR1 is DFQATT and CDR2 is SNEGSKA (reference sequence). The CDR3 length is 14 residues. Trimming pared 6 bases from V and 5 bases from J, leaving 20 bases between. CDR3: CSATRKGIFHEQYF. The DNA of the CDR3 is TGCAGTGCCACCAGGAAAGGGATCTTTCACGAGCAGTACTTC.

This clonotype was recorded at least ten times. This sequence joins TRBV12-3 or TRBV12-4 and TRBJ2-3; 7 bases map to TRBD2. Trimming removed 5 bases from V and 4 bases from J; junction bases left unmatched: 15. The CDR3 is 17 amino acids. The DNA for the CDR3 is TGTGCCAGCAGTAAATTCCGGGAGGCTAAAGGCGCAGATACGCAGTATTTT. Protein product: CASSKFREAKGADTQYF.

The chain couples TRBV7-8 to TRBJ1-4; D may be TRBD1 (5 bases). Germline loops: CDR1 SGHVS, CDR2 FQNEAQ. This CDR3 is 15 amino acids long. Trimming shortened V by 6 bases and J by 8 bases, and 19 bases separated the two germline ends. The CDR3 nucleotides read TGTGCCAGCAGGCGGAGAGGGGATCGGGACGAAAAACTGTTTTTT. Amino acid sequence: CASRRRGDRDEKLFF.

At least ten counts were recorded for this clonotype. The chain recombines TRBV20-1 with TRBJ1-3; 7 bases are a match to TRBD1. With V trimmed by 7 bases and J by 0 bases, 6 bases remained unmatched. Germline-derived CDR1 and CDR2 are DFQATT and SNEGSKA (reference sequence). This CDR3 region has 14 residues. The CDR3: CSVFGTASGNTIYF. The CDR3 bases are TGCAGTGTCTTCGGGACAGCCTCTGGAAACACCATATATTTT.

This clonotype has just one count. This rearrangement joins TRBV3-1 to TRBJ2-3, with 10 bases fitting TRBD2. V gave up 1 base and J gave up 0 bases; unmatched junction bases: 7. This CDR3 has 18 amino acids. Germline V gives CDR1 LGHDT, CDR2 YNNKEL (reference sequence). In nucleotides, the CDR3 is TGTGCCAGCAGCCAAGGGTTAGCGGGGGGAAGTAGCACAGATACGCAGTATTTT. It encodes CASSQGLAGGSSTDTQYF.

CDR3 amino acids: CASSPEGSNYGYTF. The CDR3 DNA follows: TGTGCCAGCTCGCCAGAGGGGTCCAACTATGGCTACACCTTC. The chain has TRBV18 and TRBJ1-2; possible D gene TRBD1, 5 bases. Trimming cost V 6 bases and J 2 bases, with 13 bases left between them. This CDR3 has 14 amino acids. Germline CDR1 reads KGHSH; CDR2 reads LQKENI.

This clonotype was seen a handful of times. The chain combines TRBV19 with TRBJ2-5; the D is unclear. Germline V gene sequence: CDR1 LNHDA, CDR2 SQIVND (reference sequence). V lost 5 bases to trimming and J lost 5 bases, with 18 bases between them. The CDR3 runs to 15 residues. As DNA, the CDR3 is TGTGCCAGTAGTCTAATGACATCTTCCAGGGAGACCCAGTACTTC. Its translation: CASSLMTSSRETQYF.

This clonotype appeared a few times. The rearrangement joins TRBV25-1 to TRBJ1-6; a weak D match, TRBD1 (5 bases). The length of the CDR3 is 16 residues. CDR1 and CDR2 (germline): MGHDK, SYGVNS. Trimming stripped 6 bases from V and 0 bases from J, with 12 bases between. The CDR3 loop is CASRVVGGSYNSPLHF. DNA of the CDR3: TGTGCCAGCAGAGTGGTGGGGGGCTCCTATAATTCACCCCTCCACTTT.

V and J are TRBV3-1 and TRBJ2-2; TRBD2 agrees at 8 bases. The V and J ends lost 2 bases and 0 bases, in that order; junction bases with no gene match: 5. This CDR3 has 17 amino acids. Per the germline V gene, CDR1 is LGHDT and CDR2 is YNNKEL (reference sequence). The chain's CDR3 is CASSQTRGGTNTGELFF. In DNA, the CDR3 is TGTGCCAGCAGCCAAACTCGGGGGGGGACGAACACCGGGGAGCTGTTTTTT.

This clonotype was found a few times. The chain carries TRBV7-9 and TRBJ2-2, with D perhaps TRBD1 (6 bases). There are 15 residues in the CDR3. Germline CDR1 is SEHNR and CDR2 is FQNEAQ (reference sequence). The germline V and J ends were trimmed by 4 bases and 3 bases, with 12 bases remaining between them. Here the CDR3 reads CASSSTGTYTGELFF. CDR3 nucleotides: TGTGCCAGCAGCTCAACCGGGACATACACCGGGGAGCTGTTTTTT. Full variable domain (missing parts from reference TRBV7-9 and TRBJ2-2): DTGVSQNPRHKITKRGQNVTFRCDPISEHNRLYWYRQTLGQGPEFLTYFQNEAQLEKSRLLSDRFSAERPKGSFSTLEIQRTEQGDSAMYLCASSSTGTYTGELFFGEGSRLTVL.

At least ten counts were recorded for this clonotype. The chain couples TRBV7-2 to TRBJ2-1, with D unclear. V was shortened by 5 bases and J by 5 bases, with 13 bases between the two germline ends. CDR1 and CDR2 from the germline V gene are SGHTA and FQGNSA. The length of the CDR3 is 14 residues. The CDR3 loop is CASSNKAKNNEQFF. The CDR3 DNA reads TGTGCCAGCAGCAATAAAGCGAAAAACAATGAGCAGTTCTTC.

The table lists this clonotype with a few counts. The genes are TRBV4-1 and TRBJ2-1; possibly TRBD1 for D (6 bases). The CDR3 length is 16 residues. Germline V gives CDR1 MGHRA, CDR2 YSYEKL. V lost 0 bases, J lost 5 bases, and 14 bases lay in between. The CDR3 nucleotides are TGCGCCAGCAGCCAAGAAATCTGGGGGCCAGACAATGAGCAGTTCTTC. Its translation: CASSQEIWGPDNEQFF.

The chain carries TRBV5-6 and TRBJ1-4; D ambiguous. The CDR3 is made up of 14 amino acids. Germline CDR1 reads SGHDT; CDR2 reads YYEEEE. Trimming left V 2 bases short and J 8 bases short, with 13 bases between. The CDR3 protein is CASSLRGREEKLFF. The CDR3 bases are TGTGCCAGCAGCTTACGGGGAAGGGAGGAAAAACTGTTTTTT.

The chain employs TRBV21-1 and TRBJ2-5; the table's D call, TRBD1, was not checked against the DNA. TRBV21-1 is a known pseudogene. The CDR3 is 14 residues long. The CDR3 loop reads CASRLGAIQETQYF. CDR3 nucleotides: TGTGCCAGCAGGCTAGGGGCAATCCAAGAGACCCAGTACTTC.

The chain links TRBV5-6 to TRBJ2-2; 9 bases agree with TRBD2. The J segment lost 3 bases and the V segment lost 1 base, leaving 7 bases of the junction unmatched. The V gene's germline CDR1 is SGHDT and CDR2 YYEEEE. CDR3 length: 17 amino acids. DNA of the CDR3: TGTGCCAGCAGCTTGTTGCTAGCGGGAATAGACACCGGGGAGCTGTTTTTT. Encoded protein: CASSLLLAGIDTGELFF. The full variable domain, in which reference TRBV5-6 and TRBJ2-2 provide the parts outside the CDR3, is DAGVTQSPTHLIKTRGQQVTLRCSPKSGHDTVSWYQQALGQGPQFIFQYYEEEERQRGNFPDRFSGHQFPNYSSELNVNALLLGDSALYLCASSLLLAGIDTGELFFGEGSRLTVL.

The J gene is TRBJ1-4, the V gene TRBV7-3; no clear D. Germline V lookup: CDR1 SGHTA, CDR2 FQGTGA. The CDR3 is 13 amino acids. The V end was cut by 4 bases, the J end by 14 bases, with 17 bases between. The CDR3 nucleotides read TGTGCCAGCAGCTCAGTCGCAGGCTCTAAGCTGTTTTTT. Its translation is CASSSVAGSKLFF.

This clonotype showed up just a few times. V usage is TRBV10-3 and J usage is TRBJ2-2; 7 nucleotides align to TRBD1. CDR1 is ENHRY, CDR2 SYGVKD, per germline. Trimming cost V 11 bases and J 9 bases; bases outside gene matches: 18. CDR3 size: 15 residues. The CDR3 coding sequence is TGTGCCGCCGCAGACTTTACAGGGGAGTCCAGGGAGCTGTTTTTT. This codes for CAAADFTGESRELFF.

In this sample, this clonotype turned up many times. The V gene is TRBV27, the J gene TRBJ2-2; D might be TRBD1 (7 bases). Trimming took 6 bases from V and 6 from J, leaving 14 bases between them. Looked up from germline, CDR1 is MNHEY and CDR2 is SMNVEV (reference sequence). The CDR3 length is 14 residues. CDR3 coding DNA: TGTGCCAGCAGGGAGGGGACAGCACCCGGGGAGCTGTTTTTT. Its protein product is CASREGTAPGELFF.

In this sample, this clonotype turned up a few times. CDR3 protein: CASSPGFAEAFF. The CDR3 DNA reads as TGTGCCAGCAGCCCCGGTTTTGCTGAAGCTTTCTTT. The rearrangement uses TRBV6-5 and TRBJ1-1; no clear D. The V end was cut by 6 bases, the J end by 6 bases, with 11 bases between. The CDR3 length is 12 residues. CDR1 and CDR2 (germline): MNHEY, SVGAGI.

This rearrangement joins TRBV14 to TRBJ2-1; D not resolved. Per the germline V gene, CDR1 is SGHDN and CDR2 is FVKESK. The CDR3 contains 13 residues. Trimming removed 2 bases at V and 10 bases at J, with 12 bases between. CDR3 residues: CASSQWAGREQFF. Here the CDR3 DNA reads TGTGCCAGCAGCCAATGGGCTGGTAGAGAGCAGTTCTTC.